Detailed here is one T cell receptor (beta chain). Its antigen is not yet known. The sample holds no much larger clone one base away, and base qualities are not on file. Library method: the immunoSEQ multiplex PCR assay. TCRdb mirrors the immuneACCESS table, restricted to in-frame sequences. Some clones are absent from its copies; in checked studies, under half trace to an unresolved V gene, and the reason for the others is unknown. The sample table lists about 82,000 clones, over 90% of them with a count of one. Roughly 0.4% of the sample rests with the top ten. The source of the sample is a study of technical replicates of blood from a handful of donors listed by TCRdb under 2017. V lost 2 bases and J lost 1 base; the stretch between them is 11 bases long. The CDR3 has 15 amino acids, counting the end cysteine and phenylalanine. Solely the CDR3 DNA is kept, with 45 bases framed from the first base. CDR1 and CDR2 were assigned from the germline V gene as SGHTA and FQGNSA.

The V and J genes are TRBV7-2 and TRBJ1-1; TRBD1 is possibly the D segment (6 matching bases). This clonotype was obtained from a human donor in good health. Sequenced sample: T cells isolated from PBMCs. The CDR3 loop reads CASSLRQVPNTEAFF. The nucleotide sequence is TGTGCCAGCAGCTTACGACAGGTGCCGAACACTGAAGCTTTCTTT.